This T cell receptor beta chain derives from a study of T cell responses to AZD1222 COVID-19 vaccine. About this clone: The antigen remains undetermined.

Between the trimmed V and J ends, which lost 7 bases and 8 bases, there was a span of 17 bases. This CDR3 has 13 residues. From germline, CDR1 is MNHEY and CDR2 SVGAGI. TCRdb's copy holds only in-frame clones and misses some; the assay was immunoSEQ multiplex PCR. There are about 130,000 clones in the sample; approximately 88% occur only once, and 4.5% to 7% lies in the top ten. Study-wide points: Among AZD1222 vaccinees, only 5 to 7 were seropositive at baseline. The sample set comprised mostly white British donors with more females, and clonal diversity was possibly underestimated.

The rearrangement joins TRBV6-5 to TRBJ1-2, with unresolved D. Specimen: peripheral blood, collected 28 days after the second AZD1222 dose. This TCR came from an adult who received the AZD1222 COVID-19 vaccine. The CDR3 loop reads CASKPAPYVGYTF. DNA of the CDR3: TGTGCCAGCAAACCGGCCCCGTACGTGGGCTACACCTTC.